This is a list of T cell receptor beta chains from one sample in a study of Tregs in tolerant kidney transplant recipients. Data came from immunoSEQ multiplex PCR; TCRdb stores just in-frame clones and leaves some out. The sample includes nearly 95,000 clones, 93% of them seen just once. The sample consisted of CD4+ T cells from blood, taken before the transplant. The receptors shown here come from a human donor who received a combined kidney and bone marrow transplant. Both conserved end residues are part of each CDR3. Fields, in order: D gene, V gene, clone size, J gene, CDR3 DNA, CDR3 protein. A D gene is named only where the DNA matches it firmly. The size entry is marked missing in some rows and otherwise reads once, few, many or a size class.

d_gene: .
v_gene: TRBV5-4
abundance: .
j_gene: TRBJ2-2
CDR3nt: TGTGCCAGCAGCTCAATGGCGGCCGCCAATGGGGAGCTGTTTTTT
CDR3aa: CASSSMAAANGELFF

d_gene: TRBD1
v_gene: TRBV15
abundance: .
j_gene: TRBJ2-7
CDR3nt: TGTGCCACCAGCAGAGATCTAACAGGGGGCTACGAGCAGTACTTC
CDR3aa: CATSRDLTGGYEQYF

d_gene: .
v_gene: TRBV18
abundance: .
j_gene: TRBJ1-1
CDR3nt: TGTGCCAGCTCAGGACTGGACCGCGTATTACTGGCTTTCTTT
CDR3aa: CASSGLDRVLLAFF

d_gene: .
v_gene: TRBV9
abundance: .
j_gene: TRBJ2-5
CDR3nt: TGTGCCAGCAGCCCCCGGAGGGAGACCCGTGAGACCCAGTACTTC
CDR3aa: CASSPRRETRETQYF

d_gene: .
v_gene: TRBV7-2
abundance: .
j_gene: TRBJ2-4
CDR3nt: TGTGCCAGCAGCCCCCGGGGGCTAGCGGTAAACATTCAGTACTTC
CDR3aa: CASSPRGLAVNIQYF

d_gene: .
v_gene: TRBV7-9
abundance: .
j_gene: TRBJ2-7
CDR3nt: TGTGCCAGCAGCTTAACCCTAAGCTCCTACGAGCAGTACTTC
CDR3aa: CASSLTLSSYEQYF

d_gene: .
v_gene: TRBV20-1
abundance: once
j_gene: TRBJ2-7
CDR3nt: TGCAGTGCTACTCGAACTCATCAGTACTTC
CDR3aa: CSATRTHQYF

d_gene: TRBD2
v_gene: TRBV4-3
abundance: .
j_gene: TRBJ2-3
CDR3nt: TGCGCCAGCAGCCAAGACCCAGGCGGGAGATTTGATACGCAGTATTTT
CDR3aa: CASSQDPGGRFDTQYF

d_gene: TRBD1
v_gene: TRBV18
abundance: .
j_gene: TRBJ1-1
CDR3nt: TGTGCCAGCTCACCGAGACTTACAGGGGTGAACACTGAAGCTTTCTTT
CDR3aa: CASSPRLTGVNTEAFF

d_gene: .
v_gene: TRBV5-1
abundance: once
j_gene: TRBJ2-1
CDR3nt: TGCGCCAGCAGCGGGGGGAGCTCCTACAATGAGCAGTTCTTC
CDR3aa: CASSGGSSYNEQFF

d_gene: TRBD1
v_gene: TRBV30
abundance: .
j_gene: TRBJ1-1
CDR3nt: TGTGCCTGTCCAACCTCGGACAGGGGGCGACACACTGAAGCTTTCTTT
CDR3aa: CACPTSDRGRHTEAFF

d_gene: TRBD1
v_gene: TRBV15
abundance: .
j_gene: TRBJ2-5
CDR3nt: TGTGCCACCAGCAGAGATACAGGGGGTGGATTAGAGACCCAGTACTTC
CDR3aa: CATSRDTGGGLETQYF

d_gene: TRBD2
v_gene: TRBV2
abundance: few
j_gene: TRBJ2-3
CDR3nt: TGTGCCAGCAGTGAAGAGGGACTAGCAACAGATACGCAGTATTTT
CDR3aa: CASSEEGLATDTQYF

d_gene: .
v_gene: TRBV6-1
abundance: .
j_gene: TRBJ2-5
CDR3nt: TGTGCCAGCAGTCCGGCGGTCTTTTTGGAGACCCAGTACTTC
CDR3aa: CASSPAVFLETQYF

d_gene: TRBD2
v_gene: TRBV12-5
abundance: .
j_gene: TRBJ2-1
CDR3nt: TGTGCTAGTGGCCCCGGGACTAGCGTCGAGCAGTTCTTC
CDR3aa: CASGPGTSVEQFF

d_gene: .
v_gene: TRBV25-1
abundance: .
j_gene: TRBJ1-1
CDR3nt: TGTGCCAGCAGTGAAGCGGTGATTAGCATGAACACTGAAGCTTTCTTT
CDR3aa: CASSEAVISMNTEAFF

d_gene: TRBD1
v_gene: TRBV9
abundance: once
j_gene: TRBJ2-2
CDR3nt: TGTGCCAGCAGTCAACTACAGGGGGCCCTTAACACCGGGGAGCTGTTTTTT
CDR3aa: CASSQLQGALNTGELFF

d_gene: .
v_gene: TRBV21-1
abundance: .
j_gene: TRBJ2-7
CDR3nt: TGTGCCAGCAGCAAAGTGCGGGGAGAAGGGGCCTACGAGCAGTACTTC
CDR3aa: CASSKVRGEGAYEQYF

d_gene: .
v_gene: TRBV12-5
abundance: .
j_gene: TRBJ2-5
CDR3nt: TGTGCTAGTGCTGTTGGGACACAAGGGGAAGAGACCCAGTACTTC
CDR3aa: CASAVGTQGEETQYF

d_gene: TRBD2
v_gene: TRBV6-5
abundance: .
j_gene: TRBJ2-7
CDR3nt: TGTGCCAGCCGAACGGGACTAGTCTACGAGCAGTACTTC
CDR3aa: CASRTGLVYEQYF

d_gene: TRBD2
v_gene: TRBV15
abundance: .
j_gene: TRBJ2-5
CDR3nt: TGTGCCACCAGCAGGAGTCGATCTTTAGCGGGAGAGGAGGAGACCCAGTACTTC
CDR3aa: CATSRSRSLAGEEETQYF

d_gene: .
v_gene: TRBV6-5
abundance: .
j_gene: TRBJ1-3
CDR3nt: TGTGCCAGCAGCCGGGGGGGGCGAAACACCATATATTTT
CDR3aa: CASSRGGRNTIYF

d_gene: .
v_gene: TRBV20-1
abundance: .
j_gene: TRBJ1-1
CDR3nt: TGCAGTGCTAGGGGGAGCCGTGAAGCTTTCTTT
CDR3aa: CSARGSREAFF

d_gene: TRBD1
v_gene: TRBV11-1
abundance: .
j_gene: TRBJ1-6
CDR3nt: TGTGCCAGCAGCTTAGGCGACAGGGGTAAATCGGTTTCACCCCTCCACTTT
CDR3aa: CASSLGDRGKSVSPLHF

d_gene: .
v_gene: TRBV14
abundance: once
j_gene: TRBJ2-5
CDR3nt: TGTGCCAGCAGCCTAGGTCGGCGGCTTCAACAAGAGACCCAGTACTTC
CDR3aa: CASSLGRRLQQETQYF

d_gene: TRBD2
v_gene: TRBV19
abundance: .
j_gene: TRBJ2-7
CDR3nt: TGTGCCAGTAGTATTCGGACTAGCCATGCCTACGAGCAGTACTTC
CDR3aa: CASSIRTSHAYEQYF

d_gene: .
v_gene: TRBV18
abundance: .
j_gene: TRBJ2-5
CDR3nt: TGTGCCAGCTCACCGGGGACAAACCAAGAGACCCAGTACTTC
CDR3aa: CASSPGTNQETQYF

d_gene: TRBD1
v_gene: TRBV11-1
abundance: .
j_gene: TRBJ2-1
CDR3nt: TGTGCCAGCAGCTTACCGGGACAGGGTCTCAATGAGCAGTTCTTC
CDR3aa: CASSLPGQGLNEQFF

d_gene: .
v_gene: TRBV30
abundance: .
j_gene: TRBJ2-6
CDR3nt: TGTGCCTGGAGTGTACAGAGATCAAGCTCTGGGGCCAACGTCCTGACTTTC
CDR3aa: CAWSVQRSSSGANVLTF

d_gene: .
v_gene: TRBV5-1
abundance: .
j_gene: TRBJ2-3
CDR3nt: TGCGCCAGCAGCTTGGAGGGGCACACGGGCACAGATACGCAGTATTTT
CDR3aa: CASSLEGHTGTDTQYF

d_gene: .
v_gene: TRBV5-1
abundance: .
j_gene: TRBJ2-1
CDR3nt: TGCGCCAGCAGCCCGGGATCGACCTACAATGAGCAGTTCTTC
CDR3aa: CASSPGSTYNEQFF

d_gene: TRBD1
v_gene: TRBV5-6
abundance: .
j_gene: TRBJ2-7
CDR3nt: TGTGCCAGCAGCTCTTACAGACAGGGGACCTACGAGCAGTACTTC
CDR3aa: CASSSYRQGTYEQYF

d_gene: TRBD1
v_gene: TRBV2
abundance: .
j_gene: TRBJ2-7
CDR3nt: TGTGCCACCGGCCGGGACAGGGGATCCTACGAGCAGTACTTC
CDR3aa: CATGRDRGSYEQYF

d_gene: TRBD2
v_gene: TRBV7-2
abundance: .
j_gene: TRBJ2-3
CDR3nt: TGTGCCAGCAGCTTAGGGGCTAGCGGGAGCACAGATACGCAGTATTTT
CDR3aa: CASSLGASGSTDTQYF

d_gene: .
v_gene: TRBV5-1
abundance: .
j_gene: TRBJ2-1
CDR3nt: TGCGCCAGCAGCTTGAGGTTAGCTTTAAACAATGAGCAGTTCTTC
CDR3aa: CASSLRLALNNEQFF

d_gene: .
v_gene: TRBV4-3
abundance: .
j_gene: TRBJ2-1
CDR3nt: TGCGCCAGCAGCCAAGAGAAGGAGGACTACAATGAGCAGTTCTTC
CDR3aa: CASSQEKEDYNEQFF

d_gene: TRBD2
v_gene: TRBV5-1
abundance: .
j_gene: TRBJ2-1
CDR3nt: TGCGCCAGCAGCTTGACTAGCGGGAACGTCAAGGAGCAGTTCTTC
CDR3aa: CASSLTSGNVKEQFF

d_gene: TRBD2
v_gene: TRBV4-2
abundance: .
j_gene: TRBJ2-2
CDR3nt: TGTGCCAGCAGCCTGGGACTAGGGGCCGGGGAGCTGTTTTTT
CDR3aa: CASSLGLGAGELFF

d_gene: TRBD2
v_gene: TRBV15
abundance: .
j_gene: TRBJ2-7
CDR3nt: TGTGCCACCAGCAGATCCGGGGGGACGGGCCTCCGGGAGCAGTACTTC
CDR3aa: CATSRSGGTGLREQYF

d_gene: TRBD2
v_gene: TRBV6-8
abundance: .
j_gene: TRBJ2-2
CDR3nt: TGTGCCAGCAGCCACCCCGGGACTAGCGAGACCGGGGAGCTGTTTTTT
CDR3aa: CASSHPGTSETGELFF

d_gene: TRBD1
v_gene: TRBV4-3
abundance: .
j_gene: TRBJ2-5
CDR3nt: TGCGCCAGCAGCCAGACAGGGGTGGAGACCCAGTACTTC
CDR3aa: CASSQTGVETQYF

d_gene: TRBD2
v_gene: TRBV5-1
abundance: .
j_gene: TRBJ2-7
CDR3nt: TGCGCCAGCAGCTTGGACGGGACTATTGACTACGAGCAGTACTTC
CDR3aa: CASSLDGTIDYEQYF

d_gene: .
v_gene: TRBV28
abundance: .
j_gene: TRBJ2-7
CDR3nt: TGTGCCAGCAGTCCATTGACAGGGAGGCGCGAGCAGTACTTC
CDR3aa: CASSPLTGRREQYF

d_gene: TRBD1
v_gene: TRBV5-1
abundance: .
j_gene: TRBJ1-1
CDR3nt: TGCGCCAGCAGCTTAGAGGGGGCGTACACTGAAGCTTTCTTT
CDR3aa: CASSLEGAYTEAFF

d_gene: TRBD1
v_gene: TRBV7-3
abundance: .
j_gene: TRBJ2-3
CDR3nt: TGTGCCAGCAGCTTAACGGGACAGGGGGAAGAAGATACGCAGTATTTT
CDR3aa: CASSLTGQGEEDTQYF

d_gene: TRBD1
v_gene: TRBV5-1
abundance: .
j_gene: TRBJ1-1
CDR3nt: TGCGCCAGCAGCACGATACAGGGGCAGAACACTGAAGCTTTCTTT
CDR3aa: CASSTIQGQNTEAFF

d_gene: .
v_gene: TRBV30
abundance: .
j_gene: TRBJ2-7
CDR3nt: TGTGCCTGGAGTGTAGGAGGGAGCTCCTACGAGCAGTACTTC
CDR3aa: CAWSVGGSSYEQYF

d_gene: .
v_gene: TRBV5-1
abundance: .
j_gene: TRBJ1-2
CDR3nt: TGCGCCAGCAGCTTCAGACAGGCCTATGGCTACACCTTC
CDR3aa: CASSFRQAYGYTF

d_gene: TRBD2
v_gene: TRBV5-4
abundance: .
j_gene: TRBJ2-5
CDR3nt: TGTGCCAGCAGCTCCGGACTAGCGGGGGGGGTGTGGGAGACCCAGTACTTC
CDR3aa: CASSSGLAGGVWETQYF